This T cell receptor beta chain appears in the sequencing data of a study of blood T cell repertoires in COVID-19. The wider study: Samples representing acute and convalescent COVID-19 were sourced from the United States, Italy and Spain.

The CDR3 has 14 residues. Germline values: CDR1 MNHEY, CDR2 SMNVEV (reference sequence). The junction had 3 bases not matched to a gene; V was cut back by 0 bases and J by 6 bases. Using immunoSEQ multiplex PCR, the repertoire was profiled, and TCRdb retains in-frame clones only, with some absent. The sample shows 35,000 to 50,000 clones, around 90% of them seen only once. V gene TRBV27 combines with J gene TRBJ1-2, with 8 bases aligning to TRBD1. Sequencing was performed on peripheral blood. The source is a man in his sixties with acute or convalescent COVID-19. CDR3 region: CASSLSPGGNGYTF. The CDR3 nucleotides read TGTGCCAGCAGTTTATCGCCAGGGGGCAATGGCTACACCTTC.